These 11 T cell receptor beta chains were all obtained from the same sample, sequenced in a study of CD8+ T cells in alopecia areata. The sequencing template was cDNA reverse transcribed from extracted RNA. This table comes from immunoSEQ multiplex PCR, and its TCRdb copy is limited to in-frame clones, with some not included. The sample holds 110,000 to 150,000 clones, around two thirds seen once. The material sequenced was CD8+ T cells sorted from blood. The receptors were gathered from a human donor in good health.

The chain employs TRBV4-1 and TRBJ2-3; D is possibly TRBD1 (6 bases). This CDR3 is built from 12 residues. V gave up 8 bases and J gave up 9 bases, with 15 bases separating them. The germline gives CDR1 MGHRA, CDR2 YSYEKL. CDR3 in DNA: TGCGCCAGCCAAGGGGGTGGCCAGACGCAGTATTTT. Amino acids: CASQGGGQTQYF.

The chain is built from TRBV28 and TRBJ2-1, with 8 bases lining up with TRBD2. This CDR3 is 17 amino acids long. Germline CDR1 MDHEN, CDR2 SYDVKM. V gave up 1 base and J gave up 4 bases; unmatched junction bases: 9. The CDR3 here is CASSLSLAGPSYNEQFF. The CDR3 region has the DNA TGTGCCAGCAGTTTATCGCTAGCGGGCCCATCTTACAATGAGCAGTTCTTC. The variable domain in full, completed from reference TRBV28 and TRBJ2-1, reads DVKVTQSSRYLVKRTGEKVFLECVQDMDHENMFWYRQDPGLGLRLIYFSYDVKMKEKGDIPEGYSVSREKKERFSLILESASTNQTSMYLCASSLSLAGPSYNEQFFGPGTRLTVL.

The V call is TRBV27, the J call TRBJ2-7; D is unclear. The CDR3 runs to 15 residues. Between the trimmed V and J ends, which lost 5 bases and 6 bases, there was a span of 20 bases. CDR1 MNHEY and CDR2 SMNVEV come from the germline V gene (reference sequence). Here the CDR3 DNA reads TGTGCCAGCAGTCCTCAGAAGTCCGTTTCGGGCGAGCAGTACTTC. Protein: CASSPQKSVSGEQYF.

This clone was observed a handful of times. The rearrangement uses TRBV7-3 and TRBJ2-5; 12 bases agree with TRBD2. Trimming at V came to 5 bases and at J to 7 bases, leaving 11 bases not matched to a gene. CDR3 length: 16 amino acids. Germline CDR1 SGHTA, CDR2 FQGTGA. The CDR3 nucleotides are TGTGCCAGCAGCCAACGGACTAGCGGGGCCCTGGGGACCCAGTACTTC. As protein: CASSQRTSGALGTQYF.

V is TRBV27 and J is TRBJ2-1; D call uncertain. Trimming took 3 bases from V and 8 from J, leaving 11 bases between them. The CDR3 consists of 13 residues. CDR1 and CDR2 (germline): MNHEY, SMNVEV (reference sequence). The CDR3 is CASSFPSLDEQFF. As DNA, the CDR3 is TGTGCCAGCAGTTTCCCAAGCCTGGATGAGCAGTTCTTC.

The V gene is TRBV6-5, the J gene TRBJ2-3; D tentatively reads TRBD1 or TRBD2 (5 bases each). This CDR3 has 13 amino acids. Germline V gives CDR1 MNHEY, CDR2 SVGAGI. Trimming cost V 8 bases and J 4 bases, with 13 bases left between them. The CDR3 DNA reads TGTGCCAGCCGGGGATGGGGACCAGATACGCAGTATTTT. Its protein is CASRGWGPDTQYF.

V gene TRBV25-1 combines with J gene TRBJ2-5; D ambiguous. CDR3 length: 10 residues. V shed 5 bases and J shed 7 bases, with 5 bases lying between them. Germline values: CDR1 MGHDK, CDR2 SYGVNS. The chain's CDR3 is CASSRGTQYF. In DNA form, the CDR3 reads TGTGCCAGCAGTCGAGGGACCCAGTACTTC.

The V and J genes are TRBV29-1 and TRBJ2-1; D is uncertain. Per germline, CDR1 SQVTM and CDR2 ANQGSEA. V was trimmed by 6 bases and J by 7 bases, leaving 7 bases between them. The CDR3 runs 10 residues. CDR3: CSVGSNEQFF. The CDR3 region has the DNA TGCAGCGTGGGGTCTAATGAGCAGTTCTTC.

The J gene is TRBJ2-5, the V gene TRBV11-2; 9 bases agree with TRBD1. The germline V gene has CDR1 SGHAT and CDR2 FQNNGV. The CDR3 is made up of 17 amino acids. Trimming removed 4 bases from V and 3 bases from J; junction bases left unmatched: 12. CDR3 amino acids: CASSSPGQGLGEETQYF. Here the CDR3 DNA reads TGTGCCAGCAGCTCGCCGGGACAGGGTTTAGGAGAAGAGACCCAGTACTTC.

Details on this clone: This CDR3 is also generated by other DNA sequences in the sample. The CDR3 nucleotides read TGCGCCAGCAGCTTGGTAGGCCAAGAGACCCAGTACTTC. This sequence encodes CASSLVGQETQYF. This sequence joins TRBV5-1 and TRBJ2-5; D not resolved. Germline V gene lookup returns CDR1 SGHRS and CDR2 YFSETQ. This CDR3 has 13 residues. The germline V and J ends were trimmed by 0 bases and 1 base, with 4 bases remaining between them.

This sequence joins TRBV29-1 and TRBJ1-3, with a possible D match to TRBD1 (6 bases). Per germline, CDR1 SQVTM and CDR2 ANQGSEA. Trimming took off 3 bases at V and 3 bases at J, with 12 bases between the two ends. The CDR3 loop spans 14 amino acids. CDR3 region: CSVELRGGGNTIYF. CDR3 bases: TGCAGCGTTGAGCTCAGGGGTGGTGGAAACACCATATATTTT. The full variable domain, in which reference TRBV29-1 and TRBJ1-3 provide the parts outside the CDR3, is SAVISQKPSRDICQRGTSLTIQCQVDSQVTMMFWYRQQPGQSLTLIATANQGSEATYESGFVIDKFPISRPNLTFSTLTVSNMSPEDSSIYLCSVELRGGGNTIYFGEGSWLTVV.